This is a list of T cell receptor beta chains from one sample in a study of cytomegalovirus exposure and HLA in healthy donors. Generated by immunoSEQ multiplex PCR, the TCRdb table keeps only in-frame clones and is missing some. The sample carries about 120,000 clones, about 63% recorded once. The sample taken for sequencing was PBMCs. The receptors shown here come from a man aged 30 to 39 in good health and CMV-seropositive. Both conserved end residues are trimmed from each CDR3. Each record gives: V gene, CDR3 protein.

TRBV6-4 ASSESGPSDTQY
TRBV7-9 ASSTQTSGSGKDEQF
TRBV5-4 ASSRGVAGGTAETQY
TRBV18 ASSPGTGGEDGYT
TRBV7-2 ASSLLAGGVYEQY
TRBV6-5 ASSPSTGWTEAF
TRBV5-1 ASSLVFSGGSYEQY
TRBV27 AIDGAYSNQPQH
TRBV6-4 ASSRQVFTGELF
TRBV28 ASSLPGLASYEQY
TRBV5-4 ASSRHGGYGYT
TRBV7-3 ASSPFPTGNERF
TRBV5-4 ASSLFGRGTYNEQF
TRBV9 ASSVSYSVSSRSTDTQY
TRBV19 ASSIFRGDYEQY
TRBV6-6 ASSYPGTSMRETQY
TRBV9 ASSPRGGEQY
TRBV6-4 ASSDGDTGYGYT
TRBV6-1 ASSPDRERYT